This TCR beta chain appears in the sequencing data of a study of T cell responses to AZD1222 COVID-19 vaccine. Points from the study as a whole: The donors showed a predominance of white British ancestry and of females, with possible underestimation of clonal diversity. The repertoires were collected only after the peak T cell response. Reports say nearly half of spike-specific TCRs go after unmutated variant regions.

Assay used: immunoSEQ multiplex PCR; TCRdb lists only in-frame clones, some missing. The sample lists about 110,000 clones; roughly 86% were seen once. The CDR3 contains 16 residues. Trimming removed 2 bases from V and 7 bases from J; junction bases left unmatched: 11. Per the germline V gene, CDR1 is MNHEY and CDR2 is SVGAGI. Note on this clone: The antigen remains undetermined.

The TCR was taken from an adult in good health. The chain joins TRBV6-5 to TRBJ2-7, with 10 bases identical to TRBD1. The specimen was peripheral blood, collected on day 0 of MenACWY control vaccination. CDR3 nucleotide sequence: TGTGCCAGCAGTTACGGCGTGGTGACAGGGGGCTATGAGCAGTACTTC. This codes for CASSYGVVTGGYEQYF.